These T cell receptor beta chains were read from a single sample in a study of T cell repertoires in cytomegalovirus infection. MiXCR, run by TCRdb on the reads, gives a single entry per CDR3 protein. The sample contains about 450,000 distinct CDR3 sequences, 31% of which appear only once. Sample: PBMCs. These receptors were obtained from a human donor in good health (CMV status not recorded). Some clones in this sample may be carry-over from other donors' samples. Each CDR3 is given with its conserved first and last residue. D genes are given only for firm matches. Clone size is given for some rows only: seen once, a few or many times, or a class if the clone is expanded.

cdr3_aa: CASKGGGGLNTGELFF; cdr3_nt: TGTGCCAGCAAGGGGGGCGGGGGCCTGAACACCGGGGAGCTGTTTTTT; d_call: NA; clone_size: NA; j_call: TRBJ2-2; v_call: TRBV9; cdr3_length: 16
cdr3_aa: CASSSSGLASDTQYF; cdr3_nt: TGTGCCAGCAGCTCTTCGGGACTAGCGTCAGATACGCAGTATTTT; d_call: TRBD2; clone_size: NA; j_call: TRBJ2-3; v_call: TRBV11-2; cdr3_length: 15
cdr3_aa: CASSLEVNSYEQYF; cdr3_nt: TGTGCCAGCAGCTTAGAGGTCAACAGCTACGAGCAGTACTTC; d_call: NA; clone_size: many; j_call: TRBJ2-7; v_call: TRBV7-9; cdr3_length: 14
cdr3_aa: CASSETGEHTEAFF; cdr3_nt: TGCGCCAGCAGTGAAACAGGGGAGCACACTGAAGCTTTCTTT; d_call: TRBD1; clone_size: NA; j_call: TRBJ1-1; v_call: TRBV10-2; cdr3_length: 14
cdr3_aa: CASSPNGADTQYF; cdr3_nt: TGTGCCAGCAGCCCGAACGGGGCAGATACGCAGTATTTT; d_call: NA; clone_size: NA; j_call: TRBJ2-3; v_call: TRBV5-4; cdr3_length: 13
cdr3_aa: CASSNPGTGSYEQYF; cdr3_nt: TGTGCCAGTAGTAACCCCGGGACAGGGTCCTACGAGCAGTACTTC; d_call: TRBD1; clone_size: NA; j_call: TRBJ2-7; v_call: TRBV19; cdr3_length: 15
cdr3_aa: CSARDQSRPNQPQHF; cdr3_nt: TGCAGTGCTAGAGATCAATCACGCCCAAATCAGCCCCAGCATTTT; d_call: NA; clone_size: few; j_call: TRBJ1-5; v_call: TRBV20-1; cdr3_length: 15
cdr3_aa: CASSITTGPPTDTQYF; cdr3_nt: TGTGCCAGCAGCATTACGACAGGGCCTCCCACAGATACGCAGTATTTT; d_call: TRBD1; clone_size: once; j_call: TRBJ2-3; v_call: TRBV11-2; cdr3_length: 16
cdr3_aa: CASSYFGGGTYEQYF; cdr3_nt: TGTGCCAGCAGTTACTTCGGGGGTGGGACCTACGAGCAGTACTTC; d_call: NA; clone_size: few; j_call: TRBJ2-7; v_call: TRBV6-2/TRBV6-3; cdr3_length: 15
cdr3_aa: CASSPRQGRTYEQYF; cdr3_nt: TGTGCCAGCAGCCCCAGACAGGGGAGAACTTACGAGCAGTACTTC; d_call: TRBD1; clone_size: few; j_call: TRBJ2-7; v_call: TRBV12-3/TRBV12-4; cdr3_length: 15
cdr3_aa: CASSYSLGQGAMYYNEQFF; cdr3_nt: TGTGCCAGCAGTTACTCCCTGGGACAGGGGGCAATGTACTACAATGAGCAGTTCTTC; d_call: TRBD1; clone_size: NA; j_call: TRBJ2-1; v_call: TRBV6-2/TRBV6-3; cdr3_length: 19
cdr3_aa: CASSQEGASDSPLHF; cdr3_nt: TGCGCCAGCAGCCAAGAGGGGGCTTCGGATTCACCCCTCCACTTT; d_call: NA; clone_size: many; j_call: TRBJ1-6; v_call: TRBV4-3; cdr3_length: 15
cdr3_aa: CSASATPDPTDTQYF; cdr3_nt: TGCAGTGCTAGTGCGACACCTGACCCCACAGATACGCAGTATTTT; d_call: NA; clone_size: few; j_call: TRBJ2-3; v_call: TRBV20-1; cdr3_length: 15
cdr3_aa: CASSLMTEPTGELFF; cdr3_nt: TGTGCCAGCAGCTTAATGACAGAGCCCACCGGGGAGCTGTTTTTT; d_call: NA; clone_size: NA; j_call: TRBJ2-2; v_call: TRBV7-2; cdr3_length: 15
cdr3_aa: CASSYEMNTEAFF; cdr3_nt: TGTGCCAGCAGCTACGAAATGAACACTGAAGCTTTCTTT; d_call: NA; clone_size: NA; j_call: TRBJ1-1; v_call: TRBV11-2; cdr3_length: 13
cdr3_aa: CASSFHLAGAYNEQFF; cdr3_nt: TGTGCCAGCAGTTTTCATCTAGCGGGGGCCTACAATGAGCAGTTCTTC; d_call: TRBD2; clone_size: NA; j_call: TRBJ2-1; v_call: TRBV28; cdr3_length: 16
cdr3_aa: CASSNTANYGYTF; cdr3_nt: TGTGCCAGTAGTAATACAGCAAACTATGGCTACACCTTC; d_call: NA; clone_size: NA; j_call: TRBJ1-2; v_call: TRBV19; cdr3_length: 13
cdr3_aa: CASSSTSGLLDEQFF; cdr3_nt: TGTGCCAGCAGCTCGACTAGCGGGCTCTTGGATGAGCAGTTCTTC; d_call: TRBD2; clone_size: few; j_call: TRBJ2-1; v_call: TRBV6-1; cdr3_length: 15
cdr3_aa: CASSRQGTTNEKLFF; cdr3_nt: TGTGCCAGCAGCCGACAGGGCACAACTAATGAAAAACTGTTTTTT; d_call: TRBD1; clone_size: few; j_call: TRBJ1-4; v_call: TRBV6-6; cdr3_length: 15
cdr3_aa: CASSLGAGGYTQYF; cdr3_nt: TGTGCCAGCAGCTTAGGGGCAGGGGGATATACGCAGTATTTT; d_call: TRBD1; clone_size: many; j_call: TRBJ2-3; v_call: TRBV7-3; cdr3_length: 14
cdr3_aa: CATSRDGGSSSYEQYF; cdr3_nt: TGTGCCACCAGCAGAGATGGGGGGTCAAGCTCCTACGAGCAGTACTTC; d_call: NA; clone_size: NA; j_call: TRBJ2-7; v_call: TRBV15; cdr3_length: 16
cdr3_aa: CASTQGALRGYTF; cdr3_nt: TGTGCCAGCACCCAGGGCGCTCTGAGGGGCTACACCTTC; d_call: NA; clone_size: NA; j_call: TRBJ1-2; v_call: TRBV7-2; cdr3_length: 13
cdr3_aa: CASSLSDVEQYF; cdr3_nt: TGTGCCAGCAGTTTGAGTGACGTGGAGCAGTACTTC; d_call: NA; clone_size: NA; j_call: TRBJ2-7; v_call: TRBV2; cdr3_length: 12
cdr3_aa: CASSYPVNTGELFF; cdr3_nt: TGTGCCAGTAGTTACCCGGTTAACACCGGGGAGCTGTTTTTT; d_call: NA; clone_size: NA; j_call: TRBJ2-2; v_call: TRBV19; cdr3_length: 14
cdr3_aa: CAISEPLAGEYTDTQYF; cdr3_nt: TGTGCCATCAGTGAGCCCCTAGCGGGGGAGTACACAGATACGCAGTATTTT; d_call: TRBD2; clone_size: few; j_call: TRBJ2-3; v_call: TRBV10-3; cdr3_length: 17
cdr3_aa: CASSLAEDRKNYGYTF; cdr3_nt: TGTGCCAGCAGCTTAGCGGAGGACAGGAAAAACTATGGCTACACCTTC; d_call: TRBD1; clone_size: few; j_call: TRBJ1-2; v_call: TRBV7-9; cdr3_length: 16
cdr3_aa: CASSEGRPETQYF; cdr3_nt: TGTGCCAGTAGTGAGGGACGGCCAGAGACCCAGTACTTC; d_call: NA; clone_size: NA; j_call: TRBJ2-5; v_call: TRBV19; cdr3_length: 13
cdr3_aa: CASSDLAGPRFYEQYF; cdr3_nt: TGTGCCAGCAGTGATCTCGCGGGTCCTCGGTTTTACGAGCAGTACTTC; d_call: NA; clone_size: few; j_call: TRBJ2-7; v_call: TRBV6-1; cdr3_length: 16
cdr3_aa: CASSPTRGEGANVLTF; cdr3_nt: TGTGCCAGCAGCCCAACCCGGGGGGAAGGGGCCAACGTCCTGACTTTC; d_call: TRBD2; clone_size: many; j_call: TRBJ2-6; v_call: TRBV7-8; cdr3_length: 16
cdr3_aa: CARPEGTAFMMNTEAFF; cdr3_nt: TGTGCCAGACCGGAGGGGACAGCCTTTATGATGAACACTGAAGCTTTCTTT; d_call: TRBD1; clone_size: NA; j_call: TRBJ1-1; v_call: TRBV2; cdr3_length: 17
cdr3_aa: CASRSGGTQETQYF; cdr3_nt: TGTGCCAGCCGCTCGGGGGGGACCCAAGAGACCCAGTACTTC; d_call: TRBD2; clone_size: many; j_call: TRBJ2-5; v_call: TRBV7-2; cdr3_length: 14
cdr3_aa: CASRSNPGQGAPYNEQFF; cdr3_nt: TGTGCCAGCAGATCTAACCCGGGACAGGGAGCGCCCTACAATGAGCAGTTCTTC; d_call: TRBD1; clone_size: few; j_call: TRBJ2-1; v_call: TRBV12-3/TRBV12-4; cdr3_length: 18
cdr3_aa: CASCPGATGDTQYF; cdr3_nt: TGTGCCAGCTGTCCGGGGGCCACGGGTGATACGCAGTATTTT; d_call: NA; clone_size: NA; j_call: TRBJ2-3; v_call: TRBV2; cdr3_length: 14
cdr3_aa: CASRHGTGGRGSPLHF; cdr3_nt: TGTGCCAGCAGGCACGGGACAGGGGGCCGGGGGTCACCCCTCCACTTT; d_call: TRBD1; clone_size: few; j_call: TRBJ1-6; v_call: TRBV6-1; cdr3_length: 16
cdr3_aa: CASSLAVSSDYGYTF; cdr3_nt: TGTGCCAGCAGCCTAGCAGTCTCCTCGGACTATGGCTACACCTTC; d_call: NA; clone_size: NA; j_call: TRBJ1-2; v_call: TRBV9; cdr3_length: 15
cdr3_aa: CASSEVHWGTGNTIYF; cdr3_nt: TGTGCCAGCAGTGAAGTCCACTGGGGGACTGGAAACACCATATATTTT; d_call: NA; clone_size: few; j_call: TRBJ1-3; v_call: TRBV6-1; cdr3_length: 16
cdr3_aa: CSALRQGAVAFF; cdr3_nt: TGCAGTGCGCTTCGACAGGGGGCAGTAGCTTTCTTT; d_call: TRBD1; clone_size: NA; j_call: TRBJ1-1; v_call: TRBV20-1; cdr3_length: 12
cdr3_aa: CASSQPWRDNEQFF; cdr3_nt: TGCGCCAGCAGCCAACCGTGGAGGGACAATGAGCAGTTCTTC; d_call: NA; clone_size: few; j_call: TRBJ2-1; v_call: TRBV4-1; cdr3_length: 14
cdr3_aa: CASHRDRLYGYTF; cdr3_nt: TGTGCCAGCCACAGGGACAGGCTCTATGGCTACACCTTC; d_call: TRBD1; clone_size: NA; j_call: TRBJ1-2; v_call: TRBV28; cdr3_length: 13
cdr3_aa: CASSLQRAPSSYGYTF; cdr3_nt: TGTGCCAGCAGTTTGCAAAGGGCCCCGTCAAGCTATGGCTACACCTTC; d_call: NA; clone_size: NA; j_call: TRBJ1-2; v_call: TRBV12-3/TRBV12-4; cdr3_length: 16
cdr3_aa: CASSSKSGRLTTGELFF; cdr3_nt: TGTGCCAGCAGCTCCAAATCCGGTCGCCTAACCACCGGGGAGCTGTTTTTT; d_call: NA; clone_size: many; j_call: TRBJ2-2; v_call: TRBV7-2; cdr3_length: 17
cdr3_aa: CSVRISSGYTF; cdr3_nt: TGCAGCGTTCGGATATCGAGTGGCTACACCTTC; d_call: NA; clone_size: NA; j_call: TRBJ1-2; v_call: TRBV29-1; cdr3_length: 11
cdr3_aa: CASSPGTGIAETQYF; cdr3_nt: TGCGCCAGCAGCCCTGGGACAGGAATTGCGGAGACCCAGTACTTC; d_call: TRBD1; clone_size: few; j_call: TRBJ2-5; v_call: TRBV5-1; cdr3_length: 15
cdr3_aa: CASRGLADEQYF; cdr3_nt: TGCGCCAGCCGCGGACTAGCGGACGAGCAGTACTTC; d_call: TRBD2; clone_size: NA; j_call: TRBJ2-7; v_call: TRBV5-1; cdr3_length: 12
cdr3_aa: CASSLGPDTGPTPSYEQYF; cdr3_nt: TGTGCCAGCAGCTTAGGCCCCGATACAGGGCCAACTCCCTCCTACGAGCAGTACTTC; d_call: NA; clone_size: many; j_call: TRBJ2-7; v_call: TRBV7-6; cdr3_length: 19
cdr3_aa: CASGQVSNQPQHF; cdr3_nt: TGTGCCAGCGGACAGGTTAGCAATCAGCCCCAGCATTTT; d_call: TRBD1; clone_size: NA; j_call: TRBJ1-5; v_call: TRBV6-2/TRBV6-3; cdr3_length: 13
cdr3_aa: CASRTSGTYNEQFF; cdr3_nt: TGTGCCAGCAGAACTAGCGGCACCTACAATGAGCAGTTCTTC; d_call: TRBD2; clone_size: many; j_call: TRBJ2-1; v_call: TRBV12-3/TRBV12-4; cdr3_length: 14
cdr3_aa: CASSWRVRSQYNEQFF; cdr3_nt: TGTGCCAGCAGTTGGAGAGTCCGCAGCCAATACAATGAGCAGTTCTTC; d_call: NA; clone_size: NA; j_call: TRBJ2-1; v_call: TRBV6-1; cdr3_length: 16
cdr3_aa: CASSLSTHQPQHF; cdr3_nt: TGTGCCAGCAGTTTATCCACCCATCAGCCCCAGCATTTT; d_call: NA; clone_size: many; j_call: TRBJ1-5; v_call: TRBV27; cdr3_length: 13
cdr3_aa: CASSEYGTGINEQFF; cdr3_nt: TGTGCCAGCAGTGAATATGGGACGGGTATCAATGAGCAGTTCTTC; d_call: NA; clone_size: few; j_call: TRBJ2-1; v_call: TRBV2; cdr3_length: 15
cdr3_aa: CASRPTVSYGYTF; cdr3_nt: TGTGCCAGCAGACCTACGGTTTCCTATGGCTACACCTTC; d_call: NA; clone_size: NA; j_call: TRBJ1-2; v_call: TRBV28; cdr3_length: 13
cdr3_aa: CASRATGLQETRYF; cdr3_nt: TGTGCCAGCAGAGCGACAGGGCTACAAGAGACCCGGTACTTC; d_call: TRBD1; clone_size: once; j_call: TRBJ2-5; v_call: TRBV6-5; cdr3_length: 14
cdr3_aa: CASSWDIGTGELFF; cdr3_nt: TGCGCCAGCAGCTGGGACATTGGAACCGGGGAGCTGTTTTTT; d_call: NA; clone_size: NA; j_call: TRBJ2-2; v_call: TRBV5-1; cdr3_length: 14
cdr3_aa: CASSLVRDVNQPQNF; cdr3_nt: TGTGCCAGCAGCTTAGTCCGGGATGTGAATCAGCCCCAGAATTTT; d_call: NA; clone_size: NA; j_call: TRBJ1-5; v_call: TRBV7-2; cdr3_length: 15
cdr3_aa: CASSYTLHF; cdr3_nt: TGTGCCAGCAGTTACACCCTCCACTTT; d_call: NA; clone_size: NA; j_call: TRBJ1-6; v_call: TRBV6-2/TRBV6-3; cdr3_length: 9
cdr3_aa: CASSIKAGIAKNIQYF; cdr3_nt: TGTGCCAGTAGTATAAAGGCAGGTATAGCCAAAAACATTCAGTACTTC; d_call: NA; clone_size: NA; j_call: TRBJ2-4; v_call: TRBV19; cdr3_length: 16
cdr3_aa: CASSLGSGGPSYEQYF; cdr3_nt: TGTGCCAGCAGCTTAGGTTCCGGGGGGCCGTCCTACGAGCAGTACTTC; d_call: NA; clone_size: NA; j_call: TRBJ2-7; v_call: TRBV11-2; cdr3_length: 16